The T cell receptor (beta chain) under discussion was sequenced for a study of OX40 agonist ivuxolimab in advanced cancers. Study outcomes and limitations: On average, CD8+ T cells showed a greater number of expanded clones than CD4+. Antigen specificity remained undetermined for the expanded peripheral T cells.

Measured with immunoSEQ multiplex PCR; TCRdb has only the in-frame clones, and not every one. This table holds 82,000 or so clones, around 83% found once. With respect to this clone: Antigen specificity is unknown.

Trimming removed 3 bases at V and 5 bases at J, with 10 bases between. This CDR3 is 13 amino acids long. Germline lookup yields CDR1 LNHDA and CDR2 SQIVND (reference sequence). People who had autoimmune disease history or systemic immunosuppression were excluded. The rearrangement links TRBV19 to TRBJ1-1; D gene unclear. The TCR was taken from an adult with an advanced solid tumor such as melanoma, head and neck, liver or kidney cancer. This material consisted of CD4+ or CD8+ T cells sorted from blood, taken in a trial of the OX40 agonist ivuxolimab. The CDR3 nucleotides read TGTGCCAGTAGTATCCTCTTCGGAACTGAAGCTTTCTTT. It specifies CASSILFGTEAFF.